Sequencing of this T cell receptor beta chain was carried out in a study of cytomegalovirus exposure and HLA in healthy donors. Whole-study findings and limits: Later analysis identified several of the most significant clusters that appeared linked to common viral pathogens.

The PCR used 60 Vbeta and 13 Jbeta primers. Assay: immunoSEQ multiplex PCR; the TCRdb copy retains only in-frame clones and omits some. The sample includes roughly 90,000 clones, roughly 82% of them seen just once. This clone was counted between two and nine times. Its antigen is unidentified. V shed 2 bases, J shed 4 bases, and the junction held 5 bases outside the gene matches. Germline assignment: CDR1 SGHVS and CDR2 FNYEAQ. This CDR3 is built from 16 residues. The sequenced material came from PBMCs. This TCR came from a young man in good health and CMV-seropositive. This rearrangement joins TRBV7-6 to TRBJ2-2, with 9 bases lining up with TRBD2. The CDR3 is CASSLLAGKGTGELFF. The CDR3 nucleotides are TGTGCCAGCAGCTTACTAGCGGGAAAGGGCACCGGGGAGCTGTTTTTT.